This TCR beta chain originates from a study of cytomegalovirus exposure and HLA in healthy donors. Healthy bone marrow donors made up the donor group. The PCR ran on 60 Vbeta and 13 Jbeta primers. Some clones are missing from TCRdb's copy, which holds only in-frame ones; the method was immunoSEQ multiplex PCR. Among over 70,000 clones, 67% were seen once, and the ten largest hold 2.1%. This CDR3 region has 14 residues. From germline, CDR1 is WNHNN and CDR2 SYGVQD (reference sequence). The V and J ends lost 3 bases and 6 bases, in that order; junction bases with no gene match: 8. A remark on this clone: Its specificity is not known.

General study findings and limits: Equally common other TCR beta chains were less clonally expanded than HLA-associated ones, a later analysis found. The study labeled around 160 TCR beta chains cytomegalovirus-associated.

Sequencing used PBMCs. This clonotype was obtained from a young man in good health and CMV-seronegative. The chain links TRBV10-1 to TRBJ2-7; 7 bases map to TRBD1. CDR3 sequence (DNA): TGCGCCAGCAGTGAAAGAGACAGGGATAGCGAGCAGTACTTC. The encoded protein is CASSERDRDSEQYF.